The clone carrying this TCR beta chain was seen only a few times. Using immunoSEQ multiplex PCR, the repertoire was profiled, and TCRdb retains in-frame clones only, with some absent. The data show around 150,000 clones, with 75% to 90% seen just once and under 4% held by the top ten. This record belongs to a study of blood T cell repertoires in COVID-19. Study summary: Some COVID-19 samples were acute and others convalescent; all came from the United States, Italy and Spain. Sources were T cells, B-cell-depleted T cells, or PBMCs; the material itself was cDNA or gDNA.

Germline loops: CDR1 SGHTA, CDR2 FQGNSA. The CDR3 covers 18 residues. V shed 2 bases and J shed 0 bases, with 17 bases lying between them. The source of this sequence is a human donor with acute or convalescent COVID-19. The donor label of this sample is uncertain. The gene calls are TRBV7-2 and TRBJ2-1, with D unclear. The sequencing input was peripheral blood. The CDR3 reads CASSLNSWSSSSYNEQFF. For the CDR3, the DNA is TGTGCCAGCAGCTTAAATTCTTGGAGCTCAAGCTCCTACAATGAGCAGTTCTTC.